This T cell receptor beta chain stems from a study of beta chain bispecific antibodies for T cell cancers. Study-wide points: Most targeted TRBV signal came from the leukemia cell line cells, not normal T cells.

T cells were expanded from blood mononuclear cells for about 3 days with anti-CD3 OKT3 or CD3/CD28 beads. Bispecific antibody was added to 5 x 10^4 or so normal T cells and 5 x 10^4 or so target cells. Clonotypes were quantified using unique molecular identifier barcodes. MiXCR, applied by TCRdb to the 5' RACE reads, yields one record per CDR3 protein. The sample holds 21,000 or so distinct CDR3 sequences, around 2.4% seen once. As for this clonotype: Antigen unknown.

The sequenced sample consisted of healthy donor T cells cultured with leukemia cells. The TCR originated in a human donor in good health. Some clones in this sample may be carry-over from other donors' samples.

The CDR3 bases are TGTGCCAGCAGCTTAGACGGTACAGGGGGATTTGGTTACAATGAGCAGTTCTTC. The encoded protein is CASSLDGTGGFGYNEQFF. V is TRBV7-6 and J is TRBJ2-1; 8 nucleotides line up with TRBD1. The V segment lost 1 base and the J segment 4 bases; nucleotides outside the gene matches: 12. CDR1 is SGHVS, CDR2 FNYEAQ, per germline. The CDR3 is 18 amino acids.